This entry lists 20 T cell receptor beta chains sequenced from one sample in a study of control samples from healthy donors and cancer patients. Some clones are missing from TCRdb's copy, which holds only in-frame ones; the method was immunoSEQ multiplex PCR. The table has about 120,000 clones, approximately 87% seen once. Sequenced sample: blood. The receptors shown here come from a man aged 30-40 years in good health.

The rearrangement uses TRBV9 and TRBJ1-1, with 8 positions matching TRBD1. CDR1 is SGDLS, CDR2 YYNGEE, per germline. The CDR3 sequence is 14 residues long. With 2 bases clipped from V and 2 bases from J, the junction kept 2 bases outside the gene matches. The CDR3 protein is CASSVGTGNTEAFF. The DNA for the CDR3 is TGTGCCAGCAGCGTGGGGACAGGTAACACTGAAGCTTTCTTT.

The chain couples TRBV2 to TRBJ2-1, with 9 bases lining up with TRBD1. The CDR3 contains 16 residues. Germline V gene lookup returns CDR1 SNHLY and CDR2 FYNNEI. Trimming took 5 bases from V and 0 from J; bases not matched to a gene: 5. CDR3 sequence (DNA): TGTGCCAGCAGTAGGACAGGGGTTAGCTCCTACAATGAGCAGTTCTTC. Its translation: CASSRTGVSSYNEQFF.

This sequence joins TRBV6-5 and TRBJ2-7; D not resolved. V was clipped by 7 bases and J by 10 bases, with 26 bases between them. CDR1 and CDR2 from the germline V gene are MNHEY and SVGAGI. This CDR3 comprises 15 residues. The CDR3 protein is CASNTDGPRPLRQYF. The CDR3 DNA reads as TGTGCCAGCAATACCGATGGCCCACGCCCCCTCCGACAGTACTTC.

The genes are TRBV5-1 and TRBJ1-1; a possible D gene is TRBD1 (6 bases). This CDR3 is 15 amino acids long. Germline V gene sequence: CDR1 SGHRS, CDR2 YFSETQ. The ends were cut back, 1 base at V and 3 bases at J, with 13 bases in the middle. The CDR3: CASSLMGGYDTEAFF. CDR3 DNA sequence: TGCGCCAGCAGCTTGATGGGGGGCTATGACACTGAAGCTTTCTTT.

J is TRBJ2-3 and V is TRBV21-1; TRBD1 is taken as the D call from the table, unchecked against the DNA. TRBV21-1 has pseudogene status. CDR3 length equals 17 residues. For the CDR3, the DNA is TGTGCCAGCAGCAAAGTGAGGACAGAGGTCTCTACAGATACGCAGTATTTT. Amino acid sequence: CASSKVRTEVSTDTQYF.

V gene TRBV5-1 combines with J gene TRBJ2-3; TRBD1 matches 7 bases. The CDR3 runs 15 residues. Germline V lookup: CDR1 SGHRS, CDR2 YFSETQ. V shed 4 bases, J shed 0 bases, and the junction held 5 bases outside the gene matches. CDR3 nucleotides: TGCGCCAGCAGCGTAGGGGGCACTAGCACAGATACGCAGTATTTT. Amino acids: CASSVGGTSTDTQYF.

The CDR3 spells CASSESAGQYGYTF. CDR3 DNA: TGTGCCAGCAGTGAAAGTGCAGGGCAGTATGGCTACACCTTC. The chain is built from TRBV6-1 and TRBJ1-2, with TRBD1 as a possible D gene (5 bases). Germline CDR1 MNHNS, CDR2 SASEGT. Trimming took off 2 bases at V and 5 bases at J, with 12 bases between the two ends. This CDR3 contains 14 residues.

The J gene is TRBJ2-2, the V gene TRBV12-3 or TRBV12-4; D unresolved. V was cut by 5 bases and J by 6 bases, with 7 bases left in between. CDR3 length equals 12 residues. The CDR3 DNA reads TGTGCCAGCAGTCGGGCCCCCGGGGAGCTGTTTTTT. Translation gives CASSRAPGELFF.

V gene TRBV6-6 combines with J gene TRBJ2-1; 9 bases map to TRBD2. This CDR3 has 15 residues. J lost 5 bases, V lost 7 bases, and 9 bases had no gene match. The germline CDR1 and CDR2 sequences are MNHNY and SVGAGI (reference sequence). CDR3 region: CASIDGGGAHNEQFF. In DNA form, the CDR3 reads TGTGCCAGCATCGATGGCGGGGGGGCCCACAATGAGCAGTTCTTC.

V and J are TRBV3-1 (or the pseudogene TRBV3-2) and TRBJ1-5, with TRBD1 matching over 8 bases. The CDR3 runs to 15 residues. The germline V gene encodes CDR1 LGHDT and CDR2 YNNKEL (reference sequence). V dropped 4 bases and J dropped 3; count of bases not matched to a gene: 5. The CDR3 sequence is CASSLTGVFNQPQHF. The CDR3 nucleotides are TGTGCCAGCAGCCTGACAGGGGTATTCAATCAGCCCCAGCATTTT.

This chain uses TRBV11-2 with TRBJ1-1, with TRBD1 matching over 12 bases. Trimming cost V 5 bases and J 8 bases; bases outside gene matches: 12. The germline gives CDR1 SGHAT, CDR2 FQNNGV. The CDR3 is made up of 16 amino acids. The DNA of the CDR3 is TGTGCCAGCAGCCTCCCGACGGGGACAGGGGGCTTAGAAGCTTTCTTT. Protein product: CASSLPTGTGGLEAFF.

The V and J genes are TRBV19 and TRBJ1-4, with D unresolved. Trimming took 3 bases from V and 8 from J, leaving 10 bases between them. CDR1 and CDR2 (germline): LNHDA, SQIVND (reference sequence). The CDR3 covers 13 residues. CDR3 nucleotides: TGTGCCAGTAGTATTTCTTTGGAAGAAAAACTGTTTTTT. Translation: CASSISLEEKLFF.

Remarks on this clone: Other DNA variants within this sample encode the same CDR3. CDR3 in DNA: TGTGCCAGCAGCCAAGGGGGGAACACTGAAGCTTTCTTT. Translated: CASSQGGNTEAFF. The V and J genes are TRBV3-1 (or the pseudogene TRBV3-2) and TRBJ1-1, with D uncertain. This CDR3 spans 13 amino acids. CDR1 is LGHDT, CDR2 YNNKEL, per germline (reference sequence). V was shortened by 1 base and J by 1 base, with 4 bases between the two germline ends.

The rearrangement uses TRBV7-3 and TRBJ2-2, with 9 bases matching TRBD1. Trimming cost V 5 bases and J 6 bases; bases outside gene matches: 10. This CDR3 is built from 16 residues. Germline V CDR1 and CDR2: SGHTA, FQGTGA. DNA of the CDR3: TGTGCCAGCAGCCGACAGGGGGTTCATCTGGCCGGGGAGCTGTTTTTT. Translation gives CASSRQGVHLAGELFF.

CDR3 residues: CASSETRSGGHEQFF. CDR3 sequence (DNA): TGTGCCAGCAGTGAGACTCGTTCTGGTGGCCATGAGCAGTTCTTC. The J gene is TRBJ2-1, the V gene TRBV2, with D unclear. V was cut by 3 bases and J by 8 bases, with 17 bases left in between. Germline V gene lookup returns CDR1 SNHLY and CDR2 FYNNEI. The CDR3 covers 15 residues. Looking up the rest from reference TRBV2 and TRBJ2-1 gives the full variable domain: EPEVTQTPSHQVTQMGQEVILRCVPISNHLYFYWYRQILGQKVEFLVSFYNNEISEKSEIFDDQFSVERPDGSNFTLKIRSTKLEDSAMYFCASSETRSGGHEQFFGPGTRLTVL.

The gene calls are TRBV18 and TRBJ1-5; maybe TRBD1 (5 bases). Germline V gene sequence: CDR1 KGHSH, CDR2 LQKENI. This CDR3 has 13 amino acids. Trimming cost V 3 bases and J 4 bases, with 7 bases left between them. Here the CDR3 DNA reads TGTGCCAGCTCACCGACAGCGAATCAGCCCCAGCATTTT. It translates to CASSPTANQPQHF.

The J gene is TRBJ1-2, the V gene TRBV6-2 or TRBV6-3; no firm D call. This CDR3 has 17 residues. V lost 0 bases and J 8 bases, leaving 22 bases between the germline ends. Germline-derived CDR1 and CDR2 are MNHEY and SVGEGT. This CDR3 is CASSYSNAIKPSGGYTF. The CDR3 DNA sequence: TGTGCCAGCAGTTACTCGAATGCAATCAAACCCTCTGGGGGCTACACCTTC.

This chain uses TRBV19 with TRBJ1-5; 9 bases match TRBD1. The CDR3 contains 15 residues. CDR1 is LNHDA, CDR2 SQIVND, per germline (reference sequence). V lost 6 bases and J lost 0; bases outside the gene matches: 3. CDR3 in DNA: TGTGCCAGTAGACGGGACAGGGTTAGCAATCAGCCCCAGCATTTT. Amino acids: CASRRDRVSNQPQHF. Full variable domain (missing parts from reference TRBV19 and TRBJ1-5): DGGITQSPKYLFRKEGQNVTLSCEQNLNHDAMYWYRQDPGQGLRLIYYSQIVNDFQKGDIAEGYSVSREKKESFPLTVTSAQKNPTAFYLCASRRDRVSNQPQHFGDGTRLSIL.

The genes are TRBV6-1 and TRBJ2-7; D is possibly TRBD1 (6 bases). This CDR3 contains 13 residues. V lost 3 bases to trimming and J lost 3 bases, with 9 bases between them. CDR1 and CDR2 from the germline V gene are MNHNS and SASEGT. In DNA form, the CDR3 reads TGTGCCAGCAGTGACCAGGGGCTCTACGAGCAGTACGTC. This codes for CASSDQGLYEQYV.

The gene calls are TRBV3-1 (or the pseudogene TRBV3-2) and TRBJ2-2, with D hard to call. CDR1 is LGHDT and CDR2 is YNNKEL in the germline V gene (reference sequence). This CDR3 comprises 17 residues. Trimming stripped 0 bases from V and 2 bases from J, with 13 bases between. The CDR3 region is CASSQDQRLLNTGELFF. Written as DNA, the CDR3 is TGTGCCAGCAGCCAAGATCAAAGACTCCTTAACACCGGGGAGCTGTTTTTT.